The next 23 T cell receptor beta chains were all read from a single sample in a study of spatial heterogeneity in lung cancer. Study-level points and caveats: Within tumors, counts of expanded alpha and beta TCRs tracked tumor mutation counts.

Time point here: sample taken at primary tumor resection. MiXCR, applied by TCRdb to the 5' RACE reads, yields one record per CDR3 protein. The repertoire has about 2,600 distinct CDR3 sequences, 1.4% of them found once; the top ten carry under 12%. Their target antigens are unknown. This specimen was lung tumor tissue, taken at surgery. These receptors originate from a male donor with early-stage non-small cell lung cancer.

This clonotype ranks as medium-sized. The J gene is TRBJ2-5, the V gene TRBV20-1, with D perhaps TRBD1 or TRBD2 (5 bases each). Looked up from germline, CDR1 is DFQATT and CDR2 is SNEGSKA (reference sequence). Trimming removed 6 bases at V and 2 bases at J, with 16 bases between. CDR3 length equals 14 residues. CDR3 bases: TGCAGTGCCATCGTCGGGGCGGTACAAGAGACCCAGTACTTC. Translating gives CSAIVGAVQETQYF.

This clonotype is labeled medium-sized (0.01 to 0.1%). The chain uses TRBV24-1 and TRBJ2-3; D is possibly TRBD1 or TRBD2 (5 bases each). The CDR3 loop spans 14 amino acids. The germline V gene has CDR1 KGHDR and CDR2 SFDVKD. V gave up 9 bases and J gave up 4 bases, with 16 bases separating them. The CDR3, as DNA: TGTGCCACCGGGGACCTGAGGGCGGCAGATACGCAGTATTTT. Protein product: CATGDLRAADTQYF.

This clonotype is labeled medium-sized. J is TRBJ1-2 and V is TRBV12-3 or TRBV12-4, with D tentatively TRBD1 (6 bases). Trimming left V 6 bases short and J 4 bases short, with 12 bases between. The CDR3 loop spans 13 amino acids. CDR3 in DNA: TGTGCCAGCAGCTACAGGGTCGGCTATGGCTACACCTTC. Translation: CASSYRVGYGYTF.

This clonotype has a handful of counts. V and J are TRBV20-1 and TRBJ2-3; 9 nucleotides match TRBD2. The V segment lost 3 bases and the J segment 4 bases; nucleotides outside the gene matches: 8. The CDR3 length is 15 residues. Germline V lookup: CDR1 DFQATT, CDR2 SNEGSKA (reference sequence). DNA of the CDR3: TGCAGTGCTAGCAGGGCGGGAGGGAGGGCAGATACGCAGTATTTT. It encodes CSASRAGGRADTQYF.

This clonotype is categorized as medium-sized (0.01 to 0.1%). This chain connects TRBV2 to TRBJ1-2, with 9 bases lining up with TRBD1. The V segment lost 5 bases and the J segment 8 bases; nucleotides outside the gene matches: 6. The CDR3 is 13 residues long. Germline CDR1 and CDR2: SNHLY and FYNNEI. CDR3 sequence: CASSSPGQGGYTF. The CDR3 DNA follows: TGTGCCAGCAGTTCCCCGGGACAGGGCGGCTACACCTTC.

In its sample, this clonotype is large. The rearrangement joins TRBV20-1 to TRBJ2-5; D remains ambiguous. V was clipped by 3 bases and J by 2 bases, with 10 bases between them. The germline CDR1 and CDR2 sequences are DFQATT and SNEGSKA (reference sequence). The CDR3 length is 13 residues. The CDR3 region is CSASVYRQETQYF. CDR3 bases: TGCAGTGCTAGTGTATACAGACAAGAGACCCAGTACTTC.

This clonotype is deemed medium-sized. The chain carries TRBV5-1 and TRBJ2-7, with a tentative D call TRBD1 (5 bases). CDR3 length equals 14 residues. V was trimmed by 2 bases and J by 0 bases, leaving 9 bases between them. Per germline, CDR1 SGHRS and CDR2 YFSETQ. Here the CDR3 reads CASSFTGVSYEQYF. In DNA form, the CDR3 reads TGCGCCAGCAGCTTTACAGGAGTCTCCTACGAGCAGTACTTC.

In its sample, this clonotype is large. The V and J genes are TRBV13 and TRBJ2-1, with a tentative D call TRBD1 (5 bases). The CDR3 is 12 residues long. The V and J ends lost 3 bases and 5 bases respectively, with 5 bases between them. In germline, CDR1 is PRHDT, CDR2 FYEKMQ (reference sequence). This CDR3 is CASSFRDNEQFF. CDR3 bases: TGTGCCAGCAGCTTCAGGGACAATGAGCAGTTCTTC.

Relative to its sample, this clonotype is large (0.1 to 1%). The chain employs TRBV20-1 and TRBJ1-2, with D perhaps TRBD1 (6 bases). The CDR3 loop spans 14 amino acids. V shed 3 bases and J shed 2 bases, with 13 bases lying between them. CDR1 is DFQATT, CDR2 SNEGSKA, per germline (reference sequence). CDR3 loop: CSARVGTRNYGYTF. The CDR3, as DNA: TGCAGTGCTAGGGTCGGGACAAGGAACTATGGCTACACCTTC.

This clonotype is medium-sized (0.01 to 0.1%) in the sample. CDR3 bases: TGTGCCAGCAGTCCCAGGACGGGGAATAATTCACCCCTCCACTTT. It is translated as CASSPRTGNNSPLHF. This chain uses TRBV27 with TRBJ1-6; D remains unclear. V dropped 5 bases and J dropped 5 bases, with 13 bases sitting between them. CDR3 length: 15 residues. Germline lookup yields CDR1 MNHEY and CDR2 SMNVEV (reference sequence).

This clonotype was picked up many times. CDR3 nucleotides: TGCAGTGCTACCGGACAGGGGCCCTACAATGAGCAGTTCTTC. Protein product: CSATGQGPYNEQFF. V gene TRBV20-1 combines with J gene TRBJ2-1, with 9 nucleotides matching TRBD1. There are 14 residues in the CDR3. The germline V gene encodes CDR1 DFQATT and CDR2 SNEGSKA (reference sequence). V lost 4 bases to trimming and J lost 2 bases; unmatched junction nucleotides: 3.

This clonotype is medium-sized by share. V gene TRBV28 combines with J gene TRBJ2-3, with 7 bases identical to TRBD2. Germline CDR1 reads MDHEN; CDR2 reads SYDVKM. J was trimmed by 6 bases and V by 2 bases; bases with no gene match: 5. CDR3 length: 14 amino acids. This CDR3 reads CASSLGAGVDTQYF. DNA for the CDR3: TGTGCCAGCAGTTTAGGGGCGGGGGTGGATACGCAGTATTTT. Full variable domain (remainder filled in from reference TRBV28 and TRBJ2-3): DVKVTQSSRYLVKRTGEKVFLECVQDMDHENMFWYRQDPGLGLRLIYFSYDVKMKEKGDIPEGYSVSREKKERFSLILESASTNQTSMYLCASSLGAGVDTQYFGPGTRLTVL.

This clonotype is categorized as medium-sized. The gene calls are TRBV12-3 or TRBV12-4 and TRBJ2-7, with TRBD1 matching over 9 bases. CDR3 length: 14 residues. The J segment lost 4 bases and the V segment lost 6 bases, leaving 7 bases of the junction unmatched. CDR3 sequence: CASSLGDRVYEQYF. The CDR3 region has the DNA TGTGCCAGCAGCTTGGGGGACAGGGTTTACGAGCAGTACTTC.

This clonotype qualifies as medium-sized. The chain recombines TRBV5-1 with TRBJ1-2; D is unresolved. CDR1 and CDR2 from the germline V gene are SGHRS and YFSETQ. This CDR3 region has 15 residues. Trimming left V 0 bases short and J 0 bases short, with 9 bases between. This CDR3 reads CASSLGRQTNYGYTF. DNA for the CDR3: TGCGCCAGCAGCTTGGGACGCCAAACTAACTATGGCTACACCTTC.

This clonotype rates as medium-sized. The rearrangement links TRBV12-3 or TRBV12-4 to TRBJ2-2; weak D call: TRBD1 (6 bases). The CDR3 has 14 amino acids. V dropped 7 bases and J dropped 0 bases, with 9 bases sitting between them. For the CDR3, the DNA is TGTGCCAGCACGACAGGAGCGAACACCGGGGAGCTGTTTTTT. It codes for CASTTGANTGELFF.

In its sample, this clonotype is medium-sized. The chain's CDR3 is CASRVVFYEQYF. The CDR3 coding sequence is TGTGCCAGCAGGGTTGTCTTCTACGAGCAGTACTTC. The chain links TRBV2 to TRBJ2-7; D call uncertain. V was cut by 6 bases and J by 3 bases, with 9 bases left in between. The CDR3 runs 12 residues. Germline assignment: CDR1 SNHLY and CDR2 FYNNEI. The complete variable domain, with remaining parts taken from reference TRBV2 and TRBJ2-7, reads EPEVTQTPSHQVTQMGQEVILRCVPISNHLYFYWYRQILGQKVEFLVSFYNNEISEKSEIFDDQFSVERPDGSNFTLKIRSTKLEDSAMYFCASRVVFYEQYFGPGTRLTVT.

This clonotype qualifies as medium-sized. The chain uses TRBV27 and TRBJ2-7; D unclear. Germline assignment: CDR1 MNHEY and CDR2 SMNVEV (reference sequence). V lost 5 bases, J lost 4 bases, and 3 bases lay in between. The CDR3 has 10 amino acids. The CDR3 loop is CASSLYEQYF. CDR3 DNA sequence: TGTGCCAGCAGTCTATACGAGCAGTACTTC.

By share, this clonotype counts as medium-sized (0.01 to 0.1%). This sequence joins TRBV20-1 and TRBJ2-5; D may match TRBD1 or TRBD2 (7 bases each). With 5 bases removed from V and 2 bases from J, the gap between germline ends came to 18 bases. CDR3 length: 15 residues. Germline lookup yields CDR1 DFQATT and CDR2 SNEGSKA (reference sequence). DNA for the CDR3: TGCAGTGCTGTCAGGGGGGGGGGACCGCAAGAGACCCAGTACTTC. Its protein product is CSAVRGGGPQETQYF.

This clonotype came up many times. The V call is TRBV30, the J call TRBJ1-6; the D is unclear. Germline-derived CDR1 and CDR2 are GTSNPN and SVGIG (reference sequence). Trimming stripped 1 base from V and 9 bases from J, with 10 bases between. The CDR3 loop spans 13 amino acids. As DNA, the CDR3 is TGTGCCTGGAGTGAAAACGGAGGTTCACCCCTCCACTTT. Translating gives CAWSENGGSPLHF.

This clonotype is classed as medium-sized. The rearrangement uses TRBV7-2 and TRBJ1-6; 8 bases line up with TRBD1. The CDR3 contains 19 residues. Germline V gives CDR1 SGHTA, CDR2 FQGNSA. V trimming: 5 bases; J trimming: 8 bases; junction bases outside the gene matches: 20. This CDR3 reads CASSRQARIQDRVHSPLHF. The CDR3 bases are TGTGCCAGCAGCCGCCAGGCTCGGATCCAGGACAGGGTACATTCACCCCTCCACTTT.

The table lists this clonotype with many counts. This sequence joins TRBV6-1 and TRBJ1-1; 10 bases match TRBD1. This CDR3 has 14 amino acids. The germline V gene encodes CDR1 MNHNS and CDR2 SASEGT. V dropped 4 bases and J dropped 4; count of bases not matched to a gene: 3. The CDR3 DNA is TGTGCCAGCAGTGGACAGGGGGCCGGCACTGAAGCTTTCTTT. It codes for CASSGQGAGTEAFF.

This clonotype is medium-sized within its sample. The rearrangement uses TRBV29-1 and TRBJ2-3; 10 nucleotides agree with TRBD2. In germline, CDR1 is SQVTM, CDR2 ANQGSEA. J gave up 7 bases and V 3 bases, and 10 bases lay outside the gene matches. The CDR3 is 15 residues long. The CDR3 DNA sequence: TGCAGCGTTGACGGCCAGCGGGGGGGGTCGTATACGCAGTATTTT. Translated, it gives CSVDGQRGGSYTQYF.

Judged by abundance, this clonotype is medium-sized. The gene calls are TRBV5-1 and TRBJ1-5; tentative D call: TRBD1 (5 bases). Germline assignment: CDR1 SGHRS and CDR2 YFSETQ. The CDR3 sequence is 12 residues long. Between the trimmed V and J ends, which lost 2 bases and 5 bases, there was a span of 5 bases. CDR3 DNA sequence: TGCGCCAGCAGCTTACAGGATCAGCCCCAGCATTTT. Residues: CASSLQDQPQHF.